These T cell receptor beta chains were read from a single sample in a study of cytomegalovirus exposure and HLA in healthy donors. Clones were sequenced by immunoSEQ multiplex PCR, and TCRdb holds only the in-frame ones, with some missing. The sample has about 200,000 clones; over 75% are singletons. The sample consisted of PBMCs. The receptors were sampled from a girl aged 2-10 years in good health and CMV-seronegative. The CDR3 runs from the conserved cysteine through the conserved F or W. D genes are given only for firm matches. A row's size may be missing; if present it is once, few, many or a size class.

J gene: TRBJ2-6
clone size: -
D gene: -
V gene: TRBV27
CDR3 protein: CASSSGANVLTF
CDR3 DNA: TGTGCCAGTTCCTCGGGGGCCAACGTCCTGACTTTC

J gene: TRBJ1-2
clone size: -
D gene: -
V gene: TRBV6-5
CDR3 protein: CASSYSTLAYGYTF
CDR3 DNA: TGTGCCAGCAGTTACTCAACATTGGCCTATGGCTACACCTTC

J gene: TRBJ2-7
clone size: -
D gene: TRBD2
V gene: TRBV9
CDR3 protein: CASSALSSGTDEQYF
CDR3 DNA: TGTGCCAGCAGCGCCCTTTCTAGCGGGACTGACGAGCAGTACTTC

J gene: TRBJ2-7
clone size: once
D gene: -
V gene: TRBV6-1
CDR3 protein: CASSEGGWGEEQYF
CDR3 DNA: TGTGCCAGCAGTGAAGGGGGTTGGGGGGAAGAGCAGTACTTC

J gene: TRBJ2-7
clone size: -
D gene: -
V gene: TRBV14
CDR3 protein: CASSQGVRWPYEQYF
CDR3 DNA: TGTGCCAGCAGCCAAGGCGTCAGGTGGCCCTACGAGCAGTACTTC

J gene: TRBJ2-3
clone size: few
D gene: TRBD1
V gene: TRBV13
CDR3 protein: CATELLGDRGRTDTQYF
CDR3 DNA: TGTGCCACCGAGCTACTTGGGGACAGGGGACGCACAGATACGCAGTATTTT

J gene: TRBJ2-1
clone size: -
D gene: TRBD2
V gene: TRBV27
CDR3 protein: CASSFPGTSVYEQFF
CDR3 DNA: TGTGCCAGCAGTTTTCCCGGGACTAGCGTCTATGAGCAGTTCTTC

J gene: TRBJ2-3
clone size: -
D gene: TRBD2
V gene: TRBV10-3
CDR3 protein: CAISEPIPGGRGTDTQYF
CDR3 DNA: TGTGCCATCAGTGAGCCTATTCCGGGCGGGAGGGGCACAGATACGCAGTATTTT

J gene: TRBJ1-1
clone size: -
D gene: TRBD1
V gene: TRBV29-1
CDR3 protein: CSVPGQVGGAFF
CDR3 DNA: TGCAGCGTTCCGGGACAGGTCGGGGGGGCTTTCTTT

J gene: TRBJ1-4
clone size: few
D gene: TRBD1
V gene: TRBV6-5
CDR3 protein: CASRLLTGNEKLFF
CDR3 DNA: TGTGCCAGCAGGCTACTGACAGGGAATGAAAAACTGTTTTTT

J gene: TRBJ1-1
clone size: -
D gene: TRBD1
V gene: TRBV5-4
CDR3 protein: CASSLVQGGTEAFF
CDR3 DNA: TGTGCCAGCAGCTTGGTCCAGGGGGGCACTGAAGCTTTCTTT

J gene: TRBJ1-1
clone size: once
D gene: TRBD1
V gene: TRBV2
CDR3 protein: CASCSTGGTEAFF
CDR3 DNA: TGTGCCAGCTGCTCGACAGGGGGTACTGAAGCTTTCTTT

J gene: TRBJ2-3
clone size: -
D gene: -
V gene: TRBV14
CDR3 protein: CASSQGTTDTDTQYF
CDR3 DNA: TGTGCCAGCAGCCAAGGGACTACCGACACAGATACGCAGTATTTT

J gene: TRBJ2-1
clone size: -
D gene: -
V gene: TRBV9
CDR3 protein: CASSASLWGGLVEQFF
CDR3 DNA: TGTGCCAGCAGCGCCTCATTGTGGGGGGGCTTAGTCGAGCAGTTCTTC

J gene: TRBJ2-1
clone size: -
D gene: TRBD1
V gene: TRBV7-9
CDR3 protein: CASSSAQTGGPYNEQFF
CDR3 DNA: TGTGCCAGCAGCTCAGCACAGACAGGGGGCCCCTACAATGAGCAGTTCTTC

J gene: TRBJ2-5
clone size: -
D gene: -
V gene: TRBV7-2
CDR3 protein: CASSPGRGQETQYF
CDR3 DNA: TGTGCCAGCAGCCCCGGGCGCGGGCAAGAGACCCAGTACTTC

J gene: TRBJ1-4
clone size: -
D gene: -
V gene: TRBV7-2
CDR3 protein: CASSVSATNEKLFF
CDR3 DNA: TGTGCCAGCAGCGTCTCTGCAACTAATGAAAAACTGTTTTTT

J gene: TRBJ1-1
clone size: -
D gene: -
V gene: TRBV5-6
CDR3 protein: CASSFRATSEGNTEAFF
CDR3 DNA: TGTGCCAGCAGCTTTAGGGCAACCTCGGAGGGGAACACTGAAGCTTTCTTT

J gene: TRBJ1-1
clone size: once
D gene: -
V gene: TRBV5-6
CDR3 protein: CASSWGGEAFF
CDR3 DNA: TGTGCCAGCAGTTGGGGGGGTGAAGCTTTCTTT

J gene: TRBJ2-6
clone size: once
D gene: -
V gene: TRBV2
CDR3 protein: CASSETGWSGANVLTF
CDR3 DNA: TGTGCCAGCAGTGAGACGGGATGGTCCGGGGCCAACGTCCTGACTTTC

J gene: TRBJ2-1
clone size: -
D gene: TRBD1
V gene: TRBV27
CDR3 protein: CASTLPRPGQGSNEQFF
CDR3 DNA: TGTGCCAGCACCCTACCGAGACCGGGACAGGGAAGCAATGAGCAGTTCTTC

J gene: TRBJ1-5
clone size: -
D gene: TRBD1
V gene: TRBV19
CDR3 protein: CASSITGAINRRGIGNQPQHF
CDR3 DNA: TGTGCCAGTAGTATAACAGGGGCGATAAACCGACGGGGTATTGGCAATCAGCCCCAGCATTTT

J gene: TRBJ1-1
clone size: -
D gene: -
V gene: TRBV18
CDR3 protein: CASSGQGVAEAFF
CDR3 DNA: TGTGCCAGCTCTGGGCAGGGTGTCGCTGAAGCTTTCTTT

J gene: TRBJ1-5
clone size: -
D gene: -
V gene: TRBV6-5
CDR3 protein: CASSAGQGRPQHF
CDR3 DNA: TGTGCCAGCAGTGCAGGGCAGGGCCGGCCCCAGCATTTT

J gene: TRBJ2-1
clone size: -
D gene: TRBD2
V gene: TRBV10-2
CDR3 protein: CASRSSGGQYNEQFF
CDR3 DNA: TGCGCCAGCAGGAGTAGCGGGGGGCAGTACAATGAGCAGTTCTTC

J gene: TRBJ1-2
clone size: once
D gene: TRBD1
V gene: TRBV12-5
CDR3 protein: CASGLAGQVGYTF
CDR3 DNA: TGTGCTAGTGGTTTGGCTGGACAGGTTGGCTACACCTTC

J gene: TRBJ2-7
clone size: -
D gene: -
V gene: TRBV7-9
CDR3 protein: CASSSSVVKEQYF
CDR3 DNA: TGTGCCAGCAGCTCTTCGGTAGTTAAAGAGCAGTACTTC

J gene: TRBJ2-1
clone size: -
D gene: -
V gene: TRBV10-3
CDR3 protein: CATRQEPNNEQFF
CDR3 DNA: TGTGCCACTCGACAGGAGCCAAACAATGAGCAGTTCTTC

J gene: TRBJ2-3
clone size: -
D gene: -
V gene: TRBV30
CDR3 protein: CAWTAGRVGDTQYF
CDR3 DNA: TGTGCCTGGACCGCGGGACGGGTCGGCGATACGCAGTATTTT

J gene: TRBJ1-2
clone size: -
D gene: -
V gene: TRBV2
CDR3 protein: CASSEARQGNYGYTF
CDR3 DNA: TGTGCCAGCAGTGAAGCTCGCCAGGGAAACTATGGCTACACCTTC

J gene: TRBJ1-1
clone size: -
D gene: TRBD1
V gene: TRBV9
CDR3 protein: CASSQETGGAGSEAFF
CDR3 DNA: TGTGCCAGCAGCCAGGAGACAGGGGGCGCGGGATCTGAAGCTTTCTTT

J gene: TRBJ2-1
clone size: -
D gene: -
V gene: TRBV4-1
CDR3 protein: CASSQDWQNEQFF
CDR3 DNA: TGCGCCAGCAGCCAAGATTGGCAGAATGAGCAGTTCTTC

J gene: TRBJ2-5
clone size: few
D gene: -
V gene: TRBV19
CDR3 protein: CATATPRTQYF
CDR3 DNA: TGTGCCACCGCTACCCCAAGGACCCAGTACTTC

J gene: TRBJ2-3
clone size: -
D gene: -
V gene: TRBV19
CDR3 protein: CASTKASTDTQYF
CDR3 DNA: TGTGCCAGTACAAAAGCTAGCACAGATACGCAGTATTTT

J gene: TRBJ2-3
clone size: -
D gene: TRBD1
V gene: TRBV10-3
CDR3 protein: CAISLQGTGGTDTQYF
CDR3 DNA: TGTGCCATCAGCCTCCAGGGGACAGGGGGGACAGATACGCAGTATTTT

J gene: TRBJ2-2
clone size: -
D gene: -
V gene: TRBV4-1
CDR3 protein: CASSQDRYTGELFF
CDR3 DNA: TGCGCCAGCAGCCAAGATCGGTACACCGGGGAGCTGTTTTTT

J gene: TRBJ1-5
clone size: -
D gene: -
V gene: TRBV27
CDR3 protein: CASSLGGIGNQPQHF
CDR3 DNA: TGTGCCAGCAGTTTAGGGGGCATTGGAAATCAGCCCCAGCATTTT

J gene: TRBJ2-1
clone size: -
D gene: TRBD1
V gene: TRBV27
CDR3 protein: CVSSRWTGVGNEQFF
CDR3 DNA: TGTGTCAGCAGTCGTTGGACAGGGGTCGGAAATGAGCAGTTCTTC

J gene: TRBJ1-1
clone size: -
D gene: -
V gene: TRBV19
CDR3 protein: CASIKGANTEAFF
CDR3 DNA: TGTGCCAGTATCAAAGGAGCGAACACTGAAGCTTTCTTT

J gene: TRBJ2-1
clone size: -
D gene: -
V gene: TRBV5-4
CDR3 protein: CASSPSTDHEQFF
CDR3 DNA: TGTGCCAGCAGCCCGTCGACAGATCATGAGCAGTTCTTC

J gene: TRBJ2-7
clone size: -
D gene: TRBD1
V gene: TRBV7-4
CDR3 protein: CAKRRTGTGSLYEQYF
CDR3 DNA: TGTGCTAAACGGAGAACCGGGACAGGGTCCCTCTACGAGCAGTACTTC

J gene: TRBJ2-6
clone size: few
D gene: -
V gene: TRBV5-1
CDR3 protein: CASSGYRENYSGANVLTF
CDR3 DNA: TGCGCCAGCAGCGGATACAGGGAAAACTACTCTGGGGCCAACGTCCTGACTTTC

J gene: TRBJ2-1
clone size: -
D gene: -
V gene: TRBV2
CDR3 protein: CASRGDYLNEQFF
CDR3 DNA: TGTGCCAGCAGGGGAGACTATCTCAATGAGCAGTTCTTC

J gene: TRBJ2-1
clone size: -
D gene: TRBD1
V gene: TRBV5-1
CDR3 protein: CASSLAGQGPWDEQFF
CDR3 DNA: TGCGCCAGCAGCTTGGCGGGACAGGGGCCCTGGGATGAGCAGTTCTTC

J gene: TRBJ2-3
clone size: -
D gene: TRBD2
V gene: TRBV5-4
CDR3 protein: CASSPKLAGILTDTQYF
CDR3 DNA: TGTGCCAGCAGCCCCAAACTAGCGGGGATTCTCACAGATACGCAGTATTTT

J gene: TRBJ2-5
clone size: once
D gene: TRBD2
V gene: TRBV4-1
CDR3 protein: CASSQDPTSGETQYF
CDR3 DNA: TGCGCCAGCAGCCAAGACCCGACTAGCGGGGAGACCCAGTACTTC

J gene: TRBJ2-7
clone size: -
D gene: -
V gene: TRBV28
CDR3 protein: CASSPPIYEKQYF
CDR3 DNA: TGTGCCAGCAGTCCGCCCATTTACGAGAAGCAGTACTTC

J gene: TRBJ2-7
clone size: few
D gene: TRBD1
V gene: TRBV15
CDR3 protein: CASRQGPQDEQYF
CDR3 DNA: TGTGCCTCCCGACAGGGCCCACAGGACGAGCAGTACTTC

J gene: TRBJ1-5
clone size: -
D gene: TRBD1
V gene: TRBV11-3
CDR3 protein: CARGQGGSGNQPQHF
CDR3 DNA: TGTGCCAGAGGACAGGGGGGCAGTGGCAATCAGCCCCAGCATTTT